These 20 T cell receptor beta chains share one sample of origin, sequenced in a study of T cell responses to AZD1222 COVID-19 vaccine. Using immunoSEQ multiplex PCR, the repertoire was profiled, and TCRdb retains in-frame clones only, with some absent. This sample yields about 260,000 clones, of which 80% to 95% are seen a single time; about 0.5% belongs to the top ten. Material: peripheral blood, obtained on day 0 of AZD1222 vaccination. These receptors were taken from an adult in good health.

The CDR3 sequence: CASSLPGSNEQFF. The CDR3 nucleotides read TGCGCCAGCAGCCTTCCGGGATCCAATGAGCAGTTCTTC. The chain recombines TRBV4-3 with TRBJ2-1, with D perhaps matching TRBD2 (5 bases). Trimming removed 4 bases from V and 6 bases from J, with 10 bases in between. Germline loops: CDR1 LGHNA, CDR2 YSLEER. This CDR3 is built from 13 residues.

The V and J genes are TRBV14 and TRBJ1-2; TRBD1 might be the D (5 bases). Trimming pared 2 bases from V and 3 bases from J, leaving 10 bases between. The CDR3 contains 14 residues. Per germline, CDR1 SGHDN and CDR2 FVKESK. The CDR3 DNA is TGTGCCAGCAGCCAATTGGACATCCACTATGGCTACACCTTC. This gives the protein CASSQLDIHYGYTF.

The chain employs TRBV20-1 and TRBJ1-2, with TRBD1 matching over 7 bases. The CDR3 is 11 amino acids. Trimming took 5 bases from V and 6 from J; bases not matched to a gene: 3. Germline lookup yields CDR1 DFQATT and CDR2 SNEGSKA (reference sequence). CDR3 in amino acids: CSALDRNGYTF. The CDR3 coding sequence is TGCAGTGCTTTGGACAGGAATGGCTACACCTTC.

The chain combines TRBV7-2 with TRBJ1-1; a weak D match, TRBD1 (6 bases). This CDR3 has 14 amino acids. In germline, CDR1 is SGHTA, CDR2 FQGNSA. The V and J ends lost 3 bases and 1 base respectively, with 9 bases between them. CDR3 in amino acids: CASSFLQGNTEAFF. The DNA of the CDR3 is TGTGCCAGCAGCTTCTTACAGGGGAACACTGAAGCTTTCTTT.

This CDR3 reads CASSLDTGYEQYF. CDR3 bases: TGCGCCAGCAGCTTGGATACAGGCTACGAGCAGTACTTC. The genes are TRBV5-1 and TRBJ2-7, with D perhaps matching TRBD1 (5 bases). Germline CDR1 reads SGHRS; CDR2 reads YFSETQ. V gave up 0 bases and J gave up 3 bases, with 7 bases separating them. This CDR3 has 13 residues.

Here the CDR3 reads CASSLESSYNEQFF. The CDR3 DNA follows: TGCGCCAGCAGCTTGGAATCGTCCTACAATGAGCAGTTCTTC. The gene calls are TRBV5-1 and TRBJ2-1; the D is unclear. CDR1 and CDR2 (germline): SGHRS, YFSETQ. V was trimmed by 0 bases and J by 1 base, leaving 5 bases between them. This CDR3 spans 14 amino acids.

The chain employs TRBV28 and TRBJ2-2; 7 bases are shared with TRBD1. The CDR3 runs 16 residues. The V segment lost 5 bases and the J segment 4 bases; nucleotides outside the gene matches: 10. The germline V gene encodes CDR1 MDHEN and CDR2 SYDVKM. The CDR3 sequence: CASSPPGQSPTGELFF. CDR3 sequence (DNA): TGTGCCAGCAGTCCCCCGGGACAGAGCCCCACCGGGGAGCTGTTTTTT.

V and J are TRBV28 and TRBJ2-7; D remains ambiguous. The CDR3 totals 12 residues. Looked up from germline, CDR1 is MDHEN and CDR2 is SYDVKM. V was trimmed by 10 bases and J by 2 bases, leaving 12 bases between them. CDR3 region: CATHLAPYEQYF. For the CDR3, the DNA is TGTGCCACCCACCTTGCTCCCTACGAGCAGTACTTC.

The CDR3 bases are TGTGCCAGCTCACCACCCAGCCAGCTTTACACAGATACGCAGTATTTT. Translation gives CASSPPSQLYTDTQYF. The rearrangement links TRBV18 to TRBJ2-3; D call uncertain. Between the trimmed V and J ends, which lost 0 bases and 2 bases, there was a span of 12 bases. CDR3 size: 16 residues. Germline-derived CDR1 and CDR2 are KGHSH and LQKENI.

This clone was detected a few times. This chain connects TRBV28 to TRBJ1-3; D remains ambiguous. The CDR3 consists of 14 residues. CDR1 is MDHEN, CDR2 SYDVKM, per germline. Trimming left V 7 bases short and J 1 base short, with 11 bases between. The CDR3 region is CASNLERSGNTIYF. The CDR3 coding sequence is TGTGCCAGCAACCTGGAGAGGTCTGGAAACACCATATATTTT.

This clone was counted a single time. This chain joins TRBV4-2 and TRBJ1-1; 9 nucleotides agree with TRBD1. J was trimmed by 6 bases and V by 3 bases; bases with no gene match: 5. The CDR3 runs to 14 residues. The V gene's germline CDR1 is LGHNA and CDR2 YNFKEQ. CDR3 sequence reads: CASSHRQGVAEAFF. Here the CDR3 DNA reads TGTGCCAGCAGCCACCGACAGGGGGTCGCTGAAGCTTTCTTT.

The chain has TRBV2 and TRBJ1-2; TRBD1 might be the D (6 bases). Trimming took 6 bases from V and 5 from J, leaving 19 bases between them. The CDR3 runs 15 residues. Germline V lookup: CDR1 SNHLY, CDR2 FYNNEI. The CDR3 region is CASSETGQILYGYTF. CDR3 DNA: TGTGCCAGCAGCGAGACAGGCCAGATCCTTTATGGCTACACCTTC.

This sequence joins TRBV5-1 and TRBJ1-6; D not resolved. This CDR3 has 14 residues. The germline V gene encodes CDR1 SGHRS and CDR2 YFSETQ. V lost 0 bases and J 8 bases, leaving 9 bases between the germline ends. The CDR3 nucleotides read TGCGCCAGCAGCTTGGACAGTGGGTATTCACCCCTCCACTTT. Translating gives CASSLDSGYSPLHF.

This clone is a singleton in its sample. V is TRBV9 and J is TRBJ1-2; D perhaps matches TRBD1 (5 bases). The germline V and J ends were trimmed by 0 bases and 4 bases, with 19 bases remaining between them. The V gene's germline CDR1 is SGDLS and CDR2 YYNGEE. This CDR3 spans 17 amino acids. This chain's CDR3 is CASSVDPTGGVGYGYTF. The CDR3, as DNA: TGTGCCAGCAGCGTAGACCCCACGGGAGGGGTGGGCTATGGCTACACCTTC.

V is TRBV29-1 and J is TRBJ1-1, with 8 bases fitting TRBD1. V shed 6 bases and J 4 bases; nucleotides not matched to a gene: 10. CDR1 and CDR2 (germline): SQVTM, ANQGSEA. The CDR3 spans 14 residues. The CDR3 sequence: CSVGQGLWATEAFF. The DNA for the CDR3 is TGCAGCGTCGGACAGGGCCTTTGGGCCACTGAAGCTTTCTTT.

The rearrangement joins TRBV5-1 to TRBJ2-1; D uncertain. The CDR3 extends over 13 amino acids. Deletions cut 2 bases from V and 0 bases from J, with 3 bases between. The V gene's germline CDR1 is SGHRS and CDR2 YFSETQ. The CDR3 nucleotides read TGCGCCAGCAGCTTTGGCTCCTACAATGAGCAGTTCTTC. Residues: CASSFGSYNEQFF.

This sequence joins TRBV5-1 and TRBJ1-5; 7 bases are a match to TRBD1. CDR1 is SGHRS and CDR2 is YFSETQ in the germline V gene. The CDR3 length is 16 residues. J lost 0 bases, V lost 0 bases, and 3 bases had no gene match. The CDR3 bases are TGCGCCAGCAGCTTGGGGACAGGAGATAGCAATCAGCCCCAGCATTTT. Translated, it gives CASSLGTGDSNQPQHF.

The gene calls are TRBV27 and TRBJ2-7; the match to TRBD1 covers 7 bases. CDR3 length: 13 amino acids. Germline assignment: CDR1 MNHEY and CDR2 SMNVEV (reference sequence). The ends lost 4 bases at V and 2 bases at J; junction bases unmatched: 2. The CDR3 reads CASSSTGPYEQYF. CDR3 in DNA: TGTGCCAGCAGTTCGACAGGGCCCTACGAGCAGTACTTC.

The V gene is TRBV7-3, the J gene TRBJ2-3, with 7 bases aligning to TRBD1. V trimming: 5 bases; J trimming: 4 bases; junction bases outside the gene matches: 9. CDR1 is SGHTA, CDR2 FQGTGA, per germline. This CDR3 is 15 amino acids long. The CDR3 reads CASSAGPRGPDTQYF. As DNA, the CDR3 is TGTGCCAGCAGCGCCGGGCCTAGGGGGCCAGATACGCAGTATTTT.

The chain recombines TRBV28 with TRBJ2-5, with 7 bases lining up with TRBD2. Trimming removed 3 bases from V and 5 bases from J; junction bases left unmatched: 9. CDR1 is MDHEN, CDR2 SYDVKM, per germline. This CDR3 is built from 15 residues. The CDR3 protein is CASSLTSFTSETQYF. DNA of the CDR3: TGTGCCAGCAGTTTGACTAGCTTTACCTCGGAGACCCAGTACTTC.